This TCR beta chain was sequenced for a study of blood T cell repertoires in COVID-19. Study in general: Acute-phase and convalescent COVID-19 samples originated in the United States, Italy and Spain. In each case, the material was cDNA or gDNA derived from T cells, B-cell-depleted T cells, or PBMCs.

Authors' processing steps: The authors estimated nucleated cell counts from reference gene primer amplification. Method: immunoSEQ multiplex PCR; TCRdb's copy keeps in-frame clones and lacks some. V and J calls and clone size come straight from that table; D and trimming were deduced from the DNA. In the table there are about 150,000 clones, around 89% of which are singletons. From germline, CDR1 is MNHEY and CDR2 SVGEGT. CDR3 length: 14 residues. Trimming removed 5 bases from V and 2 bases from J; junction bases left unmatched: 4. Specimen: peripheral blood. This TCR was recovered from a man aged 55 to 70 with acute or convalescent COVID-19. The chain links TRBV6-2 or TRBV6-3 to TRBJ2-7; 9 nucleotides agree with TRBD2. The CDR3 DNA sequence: TGTGCCAGCAGTGCGACTAGCGGCCCCTACGAGCAGTACTTC. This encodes CASSATSGPYEQYF.